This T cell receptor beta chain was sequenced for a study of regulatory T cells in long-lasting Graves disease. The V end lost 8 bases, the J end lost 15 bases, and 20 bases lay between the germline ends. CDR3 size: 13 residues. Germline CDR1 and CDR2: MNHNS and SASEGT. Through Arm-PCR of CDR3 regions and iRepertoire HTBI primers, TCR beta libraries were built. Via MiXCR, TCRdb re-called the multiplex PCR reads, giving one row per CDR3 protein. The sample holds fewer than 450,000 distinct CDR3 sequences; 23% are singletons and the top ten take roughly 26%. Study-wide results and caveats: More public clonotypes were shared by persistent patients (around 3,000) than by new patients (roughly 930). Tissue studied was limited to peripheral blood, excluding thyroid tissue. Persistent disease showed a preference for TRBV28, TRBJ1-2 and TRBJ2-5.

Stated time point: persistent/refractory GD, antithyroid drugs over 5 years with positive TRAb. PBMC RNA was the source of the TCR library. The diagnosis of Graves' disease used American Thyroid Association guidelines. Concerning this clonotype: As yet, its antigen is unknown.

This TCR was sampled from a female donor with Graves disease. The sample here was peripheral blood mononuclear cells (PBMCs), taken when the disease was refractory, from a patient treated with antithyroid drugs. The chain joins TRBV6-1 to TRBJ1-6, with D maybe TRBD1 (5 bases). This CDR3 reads CASLRPGSLLLHF. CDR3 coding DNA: TGTGCCAGCTTAAGACCAGGGTCTCTTCTCCTCCACTTT.